This note documents a single TCR beta chain sequence. Its target is unknown. For the second PCR, which ran for roughly 7 to 11 cycles, a sample-barcoded 5' primer and a J-beta primer mix were used. TCRdb reprocessed the 5' RACE reads via MiXCR and lists one record per CDR3 protein. The sample lists about 780,000 distinct CDR3 sequences; roughly 24% were seen once. This specimen comes from a study of blood T cells in healthy people across ages. Whole-study results and caveats: Age showed a roughly linear inverse relationship with TCR beta diversity per million T cells. Higher diversity and more naive CD4+ cells were features of long-lived donors, compared to aged donors.

It was approximately 10 milliliters of peripheral blood that were drawn from each donor. The CDR3 totals 14 residues. Trimming removed 6 bases at V and 5 bases at J, with 17 bases between. These same records also appear under a second study, on T cells of mothers and their children.

The genes are TRBV12-3 or TRBV12-4 and TRBJ2-7; unclear D gene. Sequencing was performed on blood. The sequence derives from a boy younger than 18 in good health. The DNA of the CDR3 is TGTGCCAGCAGCCCGACCACATCTCCCGACGAGCAGTACTTC. Amino acids: CASSPTTSPDEQYF.